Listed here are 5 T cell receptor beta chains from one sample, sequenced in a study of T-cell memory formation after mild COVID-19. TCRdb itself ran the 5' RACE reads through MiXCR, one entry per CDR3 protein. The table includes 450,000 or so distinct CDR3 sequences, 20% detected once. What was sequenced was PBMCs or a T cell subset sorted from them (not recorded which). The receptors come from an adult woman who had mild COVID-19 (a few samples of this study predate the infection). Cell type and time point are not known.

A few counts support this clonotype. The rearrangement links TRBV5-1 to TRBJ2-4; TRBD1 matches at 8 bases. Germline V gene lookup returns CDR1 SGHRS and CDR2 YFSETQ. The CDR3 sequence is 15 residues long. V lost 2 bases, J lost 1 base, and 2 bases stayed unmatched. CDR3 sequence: CASSLRQGAKNIQYF. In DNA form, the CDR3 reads TGCGCCAGCAGCTTACGACAGGGGGCCAAAAACATTCAGTACTTC.

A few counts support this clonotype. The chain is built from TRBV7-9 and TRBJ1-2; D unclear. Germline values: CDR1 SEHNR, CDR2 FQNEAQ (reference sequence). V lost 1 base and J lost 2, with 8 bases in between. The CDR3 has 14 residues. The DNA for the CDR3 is TGTGCCAGCAGCTTAGTTGTAGTCAACTATGGCTACACCTTC. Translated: CASSLVVVNYGYTF. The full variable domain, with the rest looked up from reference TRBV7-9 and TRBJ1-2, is DTGVSQNPRHKITKRGQNVTFRCDPISEHNRLYWYRQTLGQGPEFLTYFQNEAQLEKSRLLSDRFSAERPKGSFSTLEIQRTEQGDSAMYLCASSLVVVNYGYTFGSGTRLTVV.

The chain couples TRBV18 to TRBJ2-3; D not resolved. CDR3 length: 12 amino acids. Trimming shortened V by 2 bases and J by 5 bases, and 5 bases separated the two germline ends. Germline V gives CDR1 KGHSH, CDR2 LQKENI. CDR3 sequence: CASSPSKDTQYF. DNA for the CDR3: TGTGCCAGCTCACCATCCAAAGATACGCAGTATTTT.

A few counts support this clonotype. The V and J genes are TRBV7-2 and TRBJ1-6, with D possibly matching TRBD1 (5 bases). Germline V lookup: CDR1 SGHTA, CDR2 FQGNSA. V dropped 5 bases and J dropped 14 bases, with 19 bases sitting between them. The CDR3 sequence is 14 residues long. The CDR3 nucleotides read TGTGCCAGCAGCCCCCGGGACGGAGTGAGGTCCCTCCACTTT. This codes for CASSPRDGVRSLHF.

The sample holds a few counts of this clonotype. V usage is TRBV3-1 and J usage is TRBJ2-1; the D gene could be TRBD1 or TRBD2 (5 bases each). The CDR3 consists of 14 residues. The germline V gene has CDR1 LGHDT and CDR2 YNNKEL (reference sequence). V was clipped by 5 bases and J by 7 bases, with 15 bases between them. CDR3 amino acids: CASSSGLAWNEQFF. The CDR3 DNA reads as TGTGCCAGCAGCTCGGGGCTAGCATGGAATGAGCAGTTCTTC.